In its sample, the clone carrying this TCR beta chain was seen once. Data came from immunoSEQ multiplex PCR; TCRdb stores just in-frame clones and leaves some out. The repertoire holds a few million clones, with approximately 92% as singletons. The V and J ends lost 3 bases and 6 bases respectively, with 9 bases between them. Looked up from germline, CDR1 is SGHAT and CDR2 is FQNNGV. The CDR3 totals 14 residues. This record comes from a study of shared clonotypes between healthy human individuals. Sequences were obtained from naive CD4+ T cells sorted from blood. The subset was: CD45RA+ positively selected. This sequence joins TRBV11-2 and TRBJ1-6, with D possibly being TRBD1 (6 bases). The clonotype originates from a young man in good health. The CDR3 is CASSFLQGNSPLHF. The CDR3 nucleotides are TGTGCCAGCAGCTTCTTACAGGGTAATTCACCCCTCCACTTT.